This TCR beta chain was recorded in a study of blood T cells in healthy people across ages. This clonotype was seen many times. J was trimmed by 0 bases and V by 6 bases; bases with no gene match: 2. The CDR3 contains 14 residues. The germline CDR1 and CDR2 sequences are MNHEY and SVGAGI. Next came a second PCR, run for about 6 to 12 cycles, which used a sample-barcoded 5' primer along with a J-beta primer mix. Through a template-switch adaptor with 12 random nucleotides, each cDNA molecule received a tag. TCRdb re-analysed the 5' RACE reads in MiXCR, keeping a single row per CDR3 protein. The data contain hundreds of thousands of distinct CDR3 sequences, around 26% of them singletons.

The sequenced material came from blood. The chain employs TRBV6-5 and TRBJ2-1; 7 bases map to TRBD1. This TCR derives from a woman older than 75 in good health. The CDR3 here is CASRRTGSYNEQFF. CDR3 nucleotide sequence: TGTGCCAGCAGGAGGACAGGCTCCTACAATGAGCAGTTCTTC.